Here is one T cell receptor beta chain with its context. The target antigen is unknown. In the naive CD8 group, cells lacked CD45RO and were positively selected for CCR7, so terminally differentiated effector memory CD45RA+ cells were left out. Donors had no recently reported acute infections or vaccinations and were HIV-negative. Genomic DNA (from each subset) was split evenly across several immunoSEQ plates. Sequencing used immunoSEQ multiplex PCR; TCRdb keeps in-frame clones, though not all of them. The sample records fewer than 700,000 clones, around 96% being singletons. Germline values: CDR1 SSHAT, CDR2 FNYEAQ (reference sequence). Trimming left V 5 bases short and J 12 bases short, with 14 bases between. This CDR3 is 12 amino acids long. This sample stems from a study of shared clonotypes between healthy human individuals. Study findings and constraints: Several donors held approximately 4.6% of naive CD4 clonotypes in common.

The clonotype was recovered from a woman between 25 and 40 years old in good health. Sequencing was carried out using naive CD8+ T cells sorted from blood. The chain employs TRBV7-7 and TRBJ1-5; D gene unclear. The CDR3 region is CASSPTRSSQHF. CDR3 nucleotide sequence: TGTGCCAGCAGCCCCACCCGGTCTAGCCAGCATTTT.